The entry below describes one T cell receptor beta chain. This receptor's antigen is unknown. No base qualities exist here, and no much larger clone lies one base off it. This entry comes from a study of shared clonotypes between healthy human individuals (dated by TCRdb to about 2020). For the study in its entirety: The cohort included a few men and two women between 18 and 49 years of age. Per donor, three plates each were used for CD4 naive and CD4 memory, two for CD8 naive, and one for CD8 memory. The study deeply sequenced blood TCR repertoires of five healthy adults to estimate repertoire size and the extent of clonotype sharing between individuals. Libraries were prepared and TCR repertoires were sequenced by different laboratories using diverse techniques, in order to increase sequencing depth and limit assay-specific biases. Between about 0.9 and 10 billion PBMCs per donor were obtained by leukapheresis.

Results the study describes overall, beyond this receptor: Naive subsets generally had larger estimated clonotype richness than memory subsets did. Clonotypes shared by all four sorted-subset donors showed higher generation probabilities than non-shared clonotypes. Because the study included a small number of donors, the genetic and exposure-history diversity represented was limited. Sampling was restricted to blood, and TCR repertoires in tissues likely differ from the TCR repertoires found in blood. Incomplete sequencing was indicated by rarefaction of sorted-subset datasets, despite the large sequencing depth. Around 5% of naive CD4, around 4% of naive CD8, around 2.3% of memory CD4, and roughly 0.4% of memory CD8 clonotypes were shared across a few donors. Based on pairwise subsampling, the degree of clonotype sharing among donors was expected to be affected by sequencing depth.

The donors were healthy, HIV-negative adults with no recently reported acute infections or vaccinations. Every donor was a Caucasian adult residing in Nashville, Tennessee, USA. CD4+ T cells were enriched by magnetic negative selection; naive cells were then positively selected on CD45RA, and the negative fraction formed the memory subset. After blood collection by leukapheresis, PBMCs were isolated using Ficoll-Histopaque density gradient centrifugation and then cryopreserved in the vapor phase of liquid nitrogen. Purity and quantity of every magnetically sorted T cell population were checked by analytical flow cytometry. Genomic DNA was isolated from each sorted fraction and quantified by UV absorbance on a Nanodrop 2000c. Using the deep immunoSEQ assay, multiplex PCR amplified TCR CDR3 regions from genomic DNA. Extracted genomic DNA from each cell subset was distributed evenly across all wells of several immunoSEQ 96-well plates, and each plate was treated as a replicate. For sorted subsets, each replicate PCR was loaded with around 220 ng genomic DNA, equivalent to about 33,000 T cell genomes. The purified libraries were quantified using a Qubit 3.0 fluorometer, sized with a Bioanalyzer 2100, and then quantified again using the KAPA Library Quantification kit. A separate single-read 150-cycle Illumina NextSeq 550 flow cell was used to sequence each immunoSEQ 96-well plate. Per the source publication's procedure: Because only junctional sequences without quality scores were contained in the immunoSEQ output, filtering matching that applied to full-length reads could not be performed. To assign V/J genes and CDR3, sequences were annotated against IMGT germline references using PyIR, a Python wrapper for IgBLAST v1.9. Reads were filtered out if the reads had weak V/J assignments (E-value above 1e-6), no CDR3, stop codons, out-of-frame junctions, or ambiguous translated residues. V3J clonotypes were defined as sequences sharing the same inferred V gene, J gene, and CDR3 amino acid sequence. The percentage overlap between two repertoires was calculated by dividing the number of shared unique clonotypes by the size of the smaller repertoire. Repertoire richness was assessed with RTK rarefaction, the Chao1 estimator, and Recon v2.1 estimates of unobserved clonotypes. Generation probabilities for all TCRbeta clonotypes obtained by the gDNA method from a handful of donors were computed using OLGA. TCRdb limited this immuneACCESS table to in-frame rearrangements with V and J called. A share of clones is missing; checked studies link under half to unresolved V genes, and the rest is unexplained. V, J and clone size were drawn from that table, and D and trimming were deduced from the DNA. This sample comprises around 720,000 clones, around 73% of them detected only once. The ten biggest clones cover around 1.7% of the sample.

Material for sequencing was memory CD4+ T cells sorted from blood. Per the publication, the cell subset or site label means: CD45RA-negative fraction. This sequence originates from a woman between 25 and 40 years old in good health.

The CDR3 reads CASSVLAGYSYNEQFF. The DNA sequence is TGTGCCAGTAGTGTACTAGCGGGATACTCCTACAATGAGCAGTTCTTC. The sequence is built from TRBV19 and TRBJ2-1; TRBD2 matches 10 bases in the middle. The CDR3 sequence holds 16 residues, the cysteine and phenylalanine included. Here the CDR3 DNA is all that survives: 48 bases in frame from base 1. At the junction V is shortened by 5 bases and J by 0 bases; bases outside the gene matches: 4. As encoded in the germline V gene (reference sequence), CDR1 is LNHDA while CDR2 is SQIVND.